This record looks at one T cell receptor beta chain sequence and its context. The antigen remains unidentified. The data originate from a study of cytomegalovirus exposure and HLA in healthy donors. The study's findings and limits: In vitro assays verified that three CMV-associated chains recognized CMV antigens specifically.

V dropped 0 bases and J dropped 4 bases, with 16 bases sitting between them. The CDR3 sequence is 16 residues long. The germline CDR1 and CDR2 sequences are MNHEY and SVGAGI. Amplification used 60 Vbeta primers and 13 Jbeta primers. Assay used: immunoSEQ multiplex PCR; TCRdb lists only in-frame clones, some missing. Of 150,000 to 200,000 clones listed, about 75% were seen once; the top ten hold around 1%. V is TRBV6-5 and J is TRBJ2-7; D perhaps matches TRBD1 (5 bases). What was sequenced was PBMCs. This clonotype was obtained from a woman in her forties or fifties in good health and CMV-seropositive. In nucleotides, the CDR3 is TGTGCCAGCAGTTACTCCCCCCCACCTAGGGGTTACGAGCAGTACTTC. Amino acid sequence: CASSYSPPPRGYEQYF.